This T cell receptor (beta chain) was recorded in a study of beta chain features in type 1 diabetes. Per donor, one heparinised blood draw averaged around 110 mL. This clone turned up a few times. Its antigen is unidentified. The length of the CDR3 is 15 residues. Germline-derived CDR1 and CDR2 are SNHLY and FYNNEI. V was clipped by 1 base and J by 5 bases, with 15 bases between them. Study-wide points: Patients showed naive, central memory and Treg TCRB repertoires that appeared more similar than those of healthy donors. The question of HLA type influencing TCRB rearrangement was one that remained unresolved here.

Investigators reverse transcribed all isolated RNA, so they sequenced expressed TCRB transcripts. Naive, central memory and regulatory T cell samples produced a mean of about 3.5 million reads. Sequenced by immunoSEQ multiplex PCR; TCRdb stores in-frame clones only, minus some. The sample contains more than 150,000 clones, roughly an eighth of which appear only once. Material for sequencing was central memory CD4+ T cells from blood. This chain connects TRBV2 to TRBJ2-7; a possible D gene is TRBD1 (5 bases). The TCR sequence derives from a woman aged 18-30 years in good health. The CDR3 sequence: CASSEEMGLRHEQYF. CDR3 in DNA: TGTGCCAGCAGTGAAGAGATGGGGCTCAGGCACGAGCAGTACTTC.